The entry that follows covers one T cell receptor (beta chain) sequence. This clonotype was recorded many times. Its recognized antigen is unknown. Base qualities are missing; no much larger clone stands one base away. Libraries of naive CD8 T cells were generated from around 20,000 to 1,000,000 sorted cells, with 10%, 30% or 50% of the purified RNA used. On a BD FACSAria II, naive CD8 T cells were FACS-sorted as CD8+CD4-CCR7+CD45RA+ and collected into RLT Plus buffer. To test detection sensitivity, Jurkat RNA equivalent to more than 9 TCR copies was spiked into samples of about 20,000-1,100,000 naive CD8 T cells. CD8 T cells were enriched using RosetteSep CD8+ T Cell Enrichment Cocktail and Ficoll-Paque, and the enriched cells then underwent ACK red cell lysis. At the junction V is shortened by 0 bases and J by 2 bases, with 11 bases in between. The germline V gene sets CDR1 to SGHRS and CDR2 to YFSETQ. The CDR3 holds 15 amino acids from the cysteine to the phenylalanine. The read is trimmed to its CDR3 DNA, 45 bases read in frame from base 1.

The data stem from a study of molecular identifiers for immune sequencing clone quantification (dated by TCRdb to 2017 to 2018). With regard to the full study: In a replicate experiment, RNA from roughly 20,000 or 100,000 naive CD8 T cells was split into five aliquots, four of which were sequenced. This methods study benchmarked molecular-identifier clustering-based TCR repertoire sequencing (MIDCIRS) and TCR RNA copy counting, using CD8 T cells to do so. Findings and caveats that apply to the study as a whole: The naive libraries included spiked-in Jurkat TCR RNA (around 10 copies' worth), and this RNA is not part of the donor repertoire. When barcode sub-clustering was not used, chimeric consensus sequences inflated TCR diversity, with chimeras reaching as high as 47%. Modeling gave about 3 recovered TCR RNA copies per cell versus around 9.9 by digital PCR, implying roughly 29% capture efficiency. Highly expanded clone sizes could be underestimated because identical TCR molecules may share a barcode. In CMV-specific effector cells, clones with more than 20 RNA copies accounted for over 99% of molecules, whereas in naive cells such clones accounted for under 1%. Even against a background of 750,000 to 1,000,000 naive CD8 T cells, spiked-in Jurkat TCR RNA amounting to a single cell's worth was reported to be detectable.

The method was PCR. Sequencing was performed on an Illumina HiSeq 4000. Bulk TCR libraries were made following a previously described method, with the TCR primers given in Table S5. Purification of total RNA was performed with the Qiagen AllPrep DNA/RNA kit. Before any analysis, reads coming from multiple sequencing runs of the same library were combined into one pool. Under the source paper's analysis protocol: Reads were retained only if the reads had an exact TCR constant sequence, and the retained reads were trimmed to 150 nt and grouped according to their 12-nt molecular barcodes. Reads inside each barcode group were sub-clustered using a 15% Levenshtein threshold, and a quality-weighted consensus sequence was constructed for each RNA molecule. Non-functional sequences were excluded, and lower-count sequences lying one edit away from another sequence were also excluded. Based on a fit of two negative binomial distributions, barcode sub-clusters having less than 20% of the maximum read count were discarded. Through fastp at Q25 and MiXCR, TCRdb rebuilt clones from the public reads, retaining in-frame beta chains. Entries are consolidated by CDR3 protein sequence, retaining the most common genes and DNA. What appears here as the V and J calls and clone size reflects TCRdb's work, not the paper's. This sample gives roughly 71,000 distinct CDR3 sequences in total; less than 20% of them show up just once. The top ten hold roughly 1.5% of the sample.

The TCR was taken from a human donor in good health. Some libraries in this study had Jurkat cell RNA spiked in. The specimen sequenced was naive CD8+ T cells from blood, with Jurkat cell RNA spiked in. Sample cell subset or site, as interpreted from the label and publication: FACS-sorted CD8+CD4-CCR7+CD45RA+ naive T cells. The sequence joins TRBV5-1 to TRBJ1-1; the D gene assignment is ambiguous. The nucleotide sequence is given as TGCGCCAGCAGCTTGGTTGTAGGACTTAACACTGAAGCTTTCTTT. This sequence encodes CASSLVVGLNTEAFF.